In this sample, the clone carrying this TCR beta chain turned up a few times. Its antigen remains unknown. cDNA prepared by RNA extraction and subsequent reverse transcription served as the template for sequencing. Sequenced by immunoSEQ multiplex PCR; TCRdb stores in-frame clones only, minus some. Of 100,000 to 130,000 clones in the sample, 84% were seen once. The sample originates from a study of CD8+ T cells in alopecia areata. In the study overall: Twice a day, 5 to 10 mg of oral tofacitinib was administered to treated patients. Tofacitinib lasted 6 to 18 months, then 6 months off drug.

Specified treatment: oral pan-JAK inhibitor, 5-10 mg twice daily. The study, taken as a whole, reports: Association of baseline CD8+ expansion with response is uncertain owing to one nonresponder. Across lesional scalp, and particularly alopecia totalis/universalis, clonality surpassed that of normal scalp.

The CDR3 loop spans 14 amino acids. The germline gives CDR1 MGHRA, CDR2 YSYEKL. V was clipped by 4 bases and J by 3 bases, with 13 bases between them. Source: CD8+ T cells sorted from blood, taken at week 24, from a patient treated with tofacitinib. This rearrangement joins TRBV4-1 to TRBJ2-7, with D perhaps assigned TRBD1 or TRBD2 (5 bases each). The clonotype originates from a human donor with alopecia areata. Here the CDR3 DNA reads TGCGCCAGCAGCCTGGGGACCGATCTCTACGAGCAGTACTTC. Amino acid sequence: CASSLGTDLYEQYF.